Shown below are 10 T cell receptor beta chains from a single sample sequenced in a study of T-cell reconstitution after alpha-beta-depleted transplantation in children (TCRdb year 2016). The sample's treatment or condition label is to be understood as: allogeneic hematopoietic cell transplantation with graft depleted of TCRalphabeta T cells and CD19 B cells. To prepare the library, PCR was applied. Reads for this sample came from an Illumina HiSeq 2500. To normalize quantification of the TCRbeta repertoire, the TCR libraries were built with molecular barcoding that relied on unique molecular identifiers. TCRdb took the public reads, trimmed them with fastp at Q25, ran MiXCR for clone calling and kept in-frame beta chains. Identical CDR3 proteins give one entry, which carries the most common genes and DNA. The sample table shows some 450,000 distinct CDR3 sequences, and roughly two fifths are seen once. The ten largest clonotypes hold under 30% of the sample.

The sample was PBMCs, taken before TCRalphabeta/CD19-depleted stem cell transplant. The receptors derive from a girl aged 2 to 9 with aplastic anemia, due to receive a stem cell transplant.

This clonotype was picked up many times. The chain links TRBV30 to TRBJ1-1; D unresolved. The V end was cut by 4 bases, the J end by 0 bases, with 12 bases between. CDR1 and CDR2 from the germline V gene are GTSNPN and SVGIG (reference sequence). The CDR3 is 14 residues long. The CDR3 DNA reads TGTGCCTGGACGCCAGCCCAATTGAACACTGAAGCTTTCTTT. Its translation is CAWTPAQLNTEAFF.

V usage is TRBV12-3 or TRBV12-4 and J usage is TRBJ1-4; the D is unclear. The CDR3 consists of 16 residues. V was clipped by 2 bases and J by 2 bases, with 12 bases between them. Written as DNA, the CDR3 is TGTGCCAGCAGTTTAATTGGATTAGGGACTAATGAAAAACTGTTTTTT. Translation: CASSLIGLGTNEKLFF.

The chain recombines TRBV20-1 with TRBJ2-3; 12 bases agree with TRBD2. Germline V lookup: CDR1 DFQATT, CDR2 SNEGSKA (reference sequence). This CDR3 is 19 amino acids long. J lost 2 bases, V lost 1 base, and 13 bases had no gene match. The CDR3 DNA reads as TGCAGTGCTAGAGGAGGTTCTAGCGGGGGGGTTTGGTTCACAGATACGCAGTATTTT. Its translation: CSARGGSSGGVWFTDTQYF.

This chain connects TRBV25-1 to TRBJ2-5; TRBD1 matches 8 bases. V was pared by 4 bases and J by 3 bases, with 10 bases of the junction left unmatched. This CDR3 has 16 residues. Germline CDR1 and CDR2: MGHDK and SYGVNS. The chain's CDR3 is CASSGTGKYVKETQYF. The CDR3 DNA follows: TGTGCCAGCAGTGGGACAGGGAAATACGTCAAAGAGACCCAGTACTTC.

Many counts were recorded for this clonotype. This rearrangement joins TRBV14 to TRBJ2-2; TRBD1 is a possible D gene (6 bases). Germline-derived CDR1 and CDR2 are SGHDN and FVKESK. Trimming pared 6 bases from V and 2 bases from J, leaving 16 bases between. This CDR3 contains 16 residues. CDR3 sequence reads: CASSLQGALNTGELFF. For the CDR3, the DNA is TGTGCCAGCAGTCTACAGGGTGCCCTTAACACCGGGGAGCTGTTTTTT.

This clonotype has only a few counts. The V gene is TRBV18, the J gene TRBJ2-7; 12 bases map to TRBD1. The germline V gene has CDR1 KGHSH and CDR2 LQKENI. V shed 5 bases, J shed 5 bases, and the junction held 7 bases outside the gene matches. CDR3 size: 15 residues. The CDR3 spells CASSTTGTGGHEQYF. CDR3 bases: TGTGCCAGCTCAACCACCGGGACAGGGGGCCACGAGCAGTACTTC.

This clonotype showed up many times. The chain recombines TRBV28 with TRBJ2-5; no reliable D call. Trimming left V 7 bases short and J 5 bases short, with 8 bases between. The CDR3 contains 11 residues. Germline CDR1 and CDR2: MDHEN and SYDVKM. In DNA, the CDR3 is TGTGCCAGCACCTCGAGTGAGACCCAGTACTTC. Its protein is CASTSSETQYF.

This clonotype was detected ten times or more. V gene TRBV10-1 combines with J gene TRBJ1-4; the D gene is possibly TRBD1 (5 bases). The CDR3 consists of 14 residues. V was shortened by 0 bases and J by 10 bases, with 12 bases between the two germline ends. Germline V CDR1 and CDR2: WNHNN, SYGVQD (reference sequence). Here the CDR3 reads CASSESGTNGKLFF. CDR3 DNA sequence: TGCGCCAGCAGTGAGTCGGGGACCAACGGAAAACTGTTTTTT.

The chain combines TRBV28 with TRBJ2-5, with TRBD2 matching over 9 bases. The CDR3 spans 14 residues. V gave up 8 bases and J gave up 4 bases; unmatched junction bases: 8. In germline, CDR1 is MDHEN, CDR2 SYDVKM. CDR3 bases: TGTGCCAGCCGGAGCGGGAGGTTGGGAGAGACCCAGTACTTC. This sequence encodes CASRSGRLGETQYF.

This sequence joins TRBV28 and TRBJ1-3; 8 nucleotides line up with TRBD1. In germline, CDR1 is MDHEN, CDR2 SYDVKM. CDR3 length equals 15 residues. V dropped 5 bases and J dropped 5; count of bases not matched to a gene: 8. The CDR3 loop reads CASSAGGTRRNTIYF. The CDR3 DNA is TGTGCCAGCAGTGCAGGGGGCACCCGTAGAAACACCATATATTTT.